This TCR beta chain was captured in a study of T cell clones after liver transplantation. About the research overall: TCRbeta sequencing after a pre-transplant mixed lymphocyte reaction identified graft-donor-reactive clones, later tracked in post-transplant blood. Three of the eight recipients were HCV-positive; the rest had non-autoimmune, non-viral transplant indications.

Findings and caveats of the study: A significant post-transplant drop in circulating graft-donor-reactive CD4 TCRbeta sequences occurred in most of the 8 subjects.

Thawed unstimulated PBMCs were FACS-sorted by CD3, CD4 and CD8 into two populations. With respect to this clone: Its cognate antigen is unknown.

Clones were read by immunoSEQ multiplex PCR, and TCRdb kept only the in-frame ones, dropping some. The data hold 75,000 to 95,000 clones, with over 65% observed a single time. Trimming took off 3 bases at V and 9 bases at J, with 0 bases between the two ends. The germline gives CDR1 MNHEY, CDR2 SVGAGI. This CDR3 is 9 amino acids long. This TCR was sampled from a human patient who received a liver transplant. The T cells may partly be graft donor cells. The material sequenced was CD4+ T cells from blood, taken at the 22-month timepoint. This sequence joins TRBV6-5 and TRBJ2-1; D uncertain. The CDR3 sequence: CASSYEQFF. Written as DNA, the CDR3 is TGTGCCAGCAGTTATGAGCAGTTCTTC.